These 3 T cell receptor beta chains were sequenced from one sample in a study of blood T cells in healthy people across ages. Combining a sample-barcoded 5' primer with a J-beta primer mix, a second PCR ran for roughly 6 to 11 cycles. TCRdb independently ran MiXCR on the 5' RACE reads; one entry per CDR3 protein. In the table there are around 800,000 distinct CDR3 sequences, around 45% of which are singletons. The sequenced sample consisted of blood. These receptors were taken from an elderly man in good health.

In its sample, this clonotype was seen a few times. This rearrangement joins TRBV12-3 or TRBV12-4 to TRBJ2-5; D is uncertain. The CDR3 has 12 residues. With 2 bases removed from V and 5 bases from J, the gap between germline ends came to 6 bases. DNA for the CDR3: TGTGCCAGCAGTTTAACTCTGGAGACCCAGTACTTC. Translated, it gives CASSLTLETQYF.

V usage is TRBV7-9 and J usage is TRBJ2-2; tentative D call: TRBD2 (5 bases). This CDR3 is built from 13 residues. Trimming pared 8 bases from V and 1 base from J, leaving 8 bases between. From germline, CDR1 is SEHNR and CDR2 FQNEAQ (reference sequence). CDR3 region: CASARGNTGELFF. The CDR3 nucleotides are TGTGCCAGCGCCCGGGGGAACACCGGGGAGCTGTTTTTT.

Note on this clonotype: A much larger clone lies one base from this, so it may be a read error. The chain uses TRBV7-9 and TRBJ2-4, with a possible D match to TRBD2 (6 bases). The better agreement between TRBJ2-7 and the DNA end casts doubt on the J call. The CDR3 consists of 12 residues. Germline lookup yields CDR1 SEHNR and CDR2 FQNEAQ (reference sequence). The CDR3 DNA sequence: TGTGCCAGTACTCGGGAGTCCTGCGAGCAGTACTTC. The encoded protein is CASTRESCEQYF.